The next 2 T cell receptor beta chains were all read from a single sample in a study of blood T cell repertoires in COVID-19. TCRdb keeps only in-frame clones here, not all; method: immunoSEQ multiplex PCR. The repertoire holds 60,000 or so clones, with about 88% as singletons. The sample comprised peripheral blood. The receptors here all came from a man aged 60 to 69 with acute or convalescent COVID-19.

This clone is a singleton in its sample. One end of the junction fails to match germline, which may point to a read error. J is TRBJ1-1 and V is TRBV20-1; TRBD1 might be the D (6 bases). CDR1 DFQATT and CDR2 SNEGSKA come from the germline V gene (reference sequence). This CDR3 has 8 residues. This CDR3 reads CSARGTAF. As DNA, the CDR3 is TGCAGTGCTAGAGGGACAGCCTTT.

The chain uses TRBV9 and TRBJ2-5, with TRBD2 matching 9 bases. The CDR3 runs 15 residues. Germline assignment: CDR1 SGDLS and CDR2 YYNGEE. The V segment lost 0 bases and the J segment 5 bases; nucleotides outside the gene matches: 5. The CDR3 nucleotides read TGTGCCAGCAGCGTAGAAGCGGGGGGTTGGGAGACCCAGTACTTC. This gives the protein CASSVEAGGWETQYF. Full variable domain (missing parts from reference TRBV9 and TRBJ2-5): DSGVTQTPKHLITATGQRVTLRCSPRSGDLSVYWYQQSLDQGLQFLIQYYNGEERAKGNILERFSAQQFPDLHSELNLSSLELGDSALYFCASSVEAGGWETQYFGPGTRLLVL.